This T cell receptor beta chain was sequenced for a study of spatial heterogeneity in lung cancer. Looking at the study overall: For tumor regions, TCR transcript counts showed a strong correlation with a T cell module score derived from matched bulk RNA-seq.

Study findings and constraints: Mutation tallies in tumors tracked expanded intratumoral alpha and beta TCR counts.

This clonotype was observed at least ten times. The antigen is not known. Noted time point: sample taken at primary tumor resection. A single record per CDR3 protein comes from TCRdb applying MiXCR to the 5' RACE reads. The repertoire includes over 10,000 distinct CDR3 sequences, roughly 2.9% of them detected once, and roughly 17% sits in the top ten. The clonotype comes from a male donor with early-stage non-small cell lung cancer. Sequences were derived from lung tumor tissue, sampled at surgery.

The CDR3 DNA reads TGTGCCAGCTCACCACAGGGGGCGCGTAATCAGCCCCAGCATTTT. Translation: CASSPQGARNQPQHF. The genes are TRBV18 and TRBJ1-5; TRBD1 matches at 7 bases. CDR3 length: 15 residues. V lost 1 base to trimming and J lost 4 bases; unmatched junction nucleotides: 4. Looked up from germline, CDR1 is KGHSH and CDR2 is LQKENI.